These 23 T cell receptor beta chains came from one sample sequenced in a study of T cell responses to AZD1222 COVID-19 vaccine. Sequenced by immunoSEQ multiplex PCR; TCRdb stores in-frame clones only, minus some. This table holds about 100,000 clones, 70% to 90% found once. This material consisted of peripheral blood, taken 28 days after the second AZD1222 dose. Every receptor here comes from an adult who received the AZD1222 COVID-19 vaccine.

The CDR3 nucleotides are TGCGCCAGCAGCTCCACGGGAACTAATGAAAAACTGTTTTTT. Amino acids: CASSSTGTNEKLFF. The rearrangement links TRBV5-1 to TRBJ1-4; D is uncertain. CDR3 length equals 14 residues. The V end lost 3 bases, the J end lost 1 base, and 7 bases lay between the germline ends. Germline CDR1 reads SGHRS; CDR2 reads YFSETQ.

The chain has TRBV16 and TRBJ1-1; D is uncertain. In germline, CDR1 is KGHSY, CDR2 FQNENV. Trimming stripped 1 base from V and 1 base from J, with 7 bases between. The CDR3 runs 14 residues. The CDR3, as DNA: TGTGCCAGCAGCCAATACACCGAGAACACTGAAGCTTTCTTT. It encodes CASSQYTENTEAFF.

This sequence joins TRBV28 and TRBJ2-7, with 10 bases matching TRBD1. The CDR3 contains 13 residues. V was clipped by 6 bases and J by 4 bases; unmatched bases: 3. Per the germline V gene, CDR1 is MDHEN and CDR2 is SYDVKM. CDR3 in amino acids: CASRTGGSYEQYF. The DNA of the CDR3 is TGTGCCAGCAGGACAGGGGGCAGTTACGAGCAGTACTTC.

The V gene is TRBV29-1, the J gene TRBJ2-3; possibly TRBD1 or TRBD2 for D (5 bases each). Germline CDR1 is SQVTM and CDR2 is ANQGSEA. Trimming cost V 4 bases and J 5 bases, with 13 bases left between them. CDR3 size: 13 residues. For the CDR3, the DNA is TGCAGCGTTGGGGGGACGGTGAGAGATACGCAGTATTTT. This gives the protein CSVGGTVRDTQYF.

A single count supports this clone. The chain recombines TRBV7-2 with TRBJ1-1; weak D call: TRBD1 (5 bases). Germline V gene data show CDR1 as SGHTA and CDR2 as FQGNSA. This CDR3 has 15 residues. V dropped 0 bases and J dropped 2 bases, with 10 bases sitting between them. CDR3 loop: CASSLAGGGNTEAFF. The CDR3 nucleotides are TGTGCCAGCAGCTTAGCAGGTGGGGGAAACACTGAAGCTTTCTTT.

In nucleotides, the CDR3 is TGTGCCAGCAGTTTATGGGGACAGGGGGCGCGGGGCAATCAGCCCCAGCATTTT. Its translation: CASSLWGQGARGNQPQHF. The chain couples TRBV27 to TRBJ1-5, with TRBD1 matching 12 bases. CDR1 and CDR2 (germline): MNHEY, SMNVEV (reference sequence). This CDR3 spans 18 amino acids. V was pared by 1 base and J by 2 bases, with 6 bases of the junction left unmatched.

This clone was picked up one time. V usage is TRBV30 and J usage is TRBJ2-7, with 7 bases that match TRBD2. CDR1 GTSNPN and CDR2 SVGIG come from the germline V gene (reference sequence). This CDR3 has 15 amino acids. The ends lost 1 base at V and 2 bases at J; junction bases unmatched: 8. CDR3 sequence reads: CAWSAPEGRAYEQYF. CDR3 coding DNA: TGTGCCTGGAGTGCCCCAGAGGGGAGGGCCTACGAGCAGTACTTC.

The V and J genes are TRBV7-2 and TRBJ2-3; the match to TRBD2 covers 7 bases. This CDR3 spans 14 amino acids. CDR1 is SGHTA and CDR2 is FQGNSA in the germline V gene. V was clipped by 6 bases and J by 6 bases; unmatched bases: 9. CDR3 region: CASSPGRESDTQYF. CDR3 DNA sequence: TGTGCCAGCAGTCCAGGGCGGGAGTCGGATACGCAGTATTTT.

CDR3 region: CASRTGADTQYF. The DNA for the CDR3 is TGTGCCAGCAGGACGGGGGCAGATACGCAGTATTTT. The chain links TRBV5-6 to TRBJ2-3, with D tentatively TRBD2 (6 bases). The CDR3 has 12 amino acids. The germline V and J ends were trimmed by 5 bases and 4 bases, with 8 bases remaining between them. CDR1 is SGHDT and CDR2 is YYEEEE in the germline V gene.

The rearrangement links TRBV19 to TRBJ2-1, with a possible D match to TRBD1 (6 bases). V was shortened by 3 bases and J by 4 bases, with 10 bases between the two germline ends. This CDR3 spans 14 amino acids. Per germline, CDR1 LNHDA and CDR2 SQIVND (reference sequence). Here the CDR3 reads CASSMRQGYNEQFF. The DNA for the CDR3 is TGTGCCAGTAGTATGCGGCAGGGGTACAATGAGCAGTTCTTC.

The DNA for the CDR3 is TGTGCCTGGCGAAAGGTTCGGTTGGGAACTGAAGCTTTCTTT. Translated, it gives CAWRKVRLGTEAFF. The rearrangement joins TRBV30 to TRBJ1-1; D not resolved. CDR3 length: 14 residues. The V gene lost 5 bases and the J gene lost 5 bases, with 18 bases spanning the gap. CDR1 and CDR2 from the germline V gene are GTSNPN and SVGIG (reference sequence). Filled out from reference TRBV30 and TRBJ1-1, the complete variable domain reads SQTIHQWPATLVQPVGSPLSLECTVEGTSNPNLYWYRQAAGRGLQLLFYSVGIGQISSEVPQNLSASRPQDRQFILSSKKLLLSDSGFYLCAWRKVRLGTEAFFGQGTRLTVV.

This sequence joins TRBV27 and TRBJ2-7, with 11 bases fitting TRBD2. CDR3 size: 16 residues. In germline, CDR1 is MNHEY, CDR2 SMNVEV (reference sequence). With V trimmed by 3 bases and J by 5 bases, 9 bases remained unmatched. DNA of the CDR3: TGTGCCAGCAGTTTGGGGATAGCGGGAGGGCCTCACGAGCAGTACTTC. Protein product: CASSLGIAGGPHEQYF.

CDR3 coding DNA: TGCGCCAGCAGCTTGCCGGGACAGGGGATCTACGAGCAGTACTTC. Protein product: CASSLPGQGIYEQYF. V is TRBV5-1 and J is TRBJ2-7; 10 bases align to TRBD1. V lost 1 base to trimming and J lost 3 bases; unmatched junction nucleotides: 4. CDR3 length: 15 residues. The germline V gene encodes CDR1 SGHRS and CDR2 YFSETQ.

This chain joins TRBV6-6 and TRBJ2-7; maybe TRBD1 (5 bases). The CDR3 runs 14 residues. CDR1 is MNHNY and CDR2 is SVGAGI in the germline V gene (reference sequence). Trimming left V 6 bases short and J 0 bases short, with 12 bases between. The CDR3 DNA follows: TGTGCCAGCAGGCAGGGCGACGGCTCCTACGAGCAGTACTTC. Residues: CASRQGDGSYEQYF.

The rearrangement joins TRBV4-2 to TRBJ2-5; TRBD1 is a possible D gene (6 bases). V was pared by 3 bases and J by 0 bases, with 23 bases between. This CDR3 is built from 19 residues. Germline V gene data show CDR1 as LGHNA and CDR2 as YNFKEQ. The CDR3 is CASSHLLLGPYRDQETQYF. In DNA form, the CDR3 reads TGTGCCAGCAGCCACCTGCTTCTAGGGCCGTACAGGGACCAAGAGACCCAGTACTTC.

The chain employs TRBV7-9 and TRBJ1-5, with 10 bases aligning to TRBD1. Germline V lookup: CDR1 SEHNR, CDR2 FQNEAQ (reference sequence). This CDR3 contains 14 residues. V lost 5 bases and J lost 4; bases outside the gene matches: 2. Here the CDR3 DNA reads TGTGCCAGCAGCCCGGACAGGGGGAATCAGCCCCAGCATTTT. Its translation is CASSPDRGNQPQHF.

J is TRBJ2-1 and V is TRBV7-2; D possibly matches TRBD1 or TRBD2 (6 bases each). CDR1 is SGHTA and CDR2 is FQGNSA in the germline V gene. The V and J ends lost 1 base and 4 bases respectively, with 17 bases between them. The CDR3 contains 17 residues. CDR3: CASSLVGGNPPYNEQFF. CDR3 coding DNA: TGTGCCAGCAGCTTAGTGGGGGGCAACCCCCCTTACAATGAGCAGTTCTTC.

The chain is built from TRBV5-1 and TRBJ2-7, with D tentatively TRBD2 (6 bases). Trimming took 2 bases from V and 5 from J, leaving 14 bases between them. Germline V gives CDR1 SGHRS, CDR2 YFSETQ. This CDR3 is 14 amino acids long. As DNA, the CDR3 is TGCGCCAGCAGCTTCAGCGGGCCCGAGGACGAGCAGTACTTC. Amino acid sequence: CASSFSGPEDEQYF.

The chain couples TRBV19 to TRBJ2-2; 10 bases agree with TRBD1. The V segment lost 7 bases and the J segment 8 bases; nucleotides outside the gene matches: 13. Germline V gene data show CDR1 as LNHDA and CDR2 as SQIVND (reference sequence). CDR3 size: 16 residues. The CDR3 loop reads CASTKLGQGYRGELFF. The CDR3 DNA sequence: TGTGCCAGTACAAAGCTGGGACAGGGGTATAGGGGGGAGCTGTTTTTT.

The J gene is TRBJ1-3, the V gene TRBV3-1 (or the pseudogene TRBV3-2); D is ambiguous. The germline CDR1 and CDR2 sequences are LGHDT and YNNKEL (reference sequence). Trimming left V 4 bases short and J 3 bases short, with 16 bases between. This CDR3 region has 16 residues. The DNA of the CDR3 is TGTGCCAGCAGCCGCCAGTTGGAGGGCGTTGGAAACACCATATATTTT. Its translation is CASSRQLEGVGNTIYF.

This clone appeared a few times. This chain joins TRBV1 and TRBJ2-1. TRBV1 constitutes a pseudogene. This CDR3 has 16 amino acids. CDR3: CTSSQDLRESYNEQFF. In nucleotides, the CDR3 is TGCACCAGCAGCCAAGATCTCAGAGAATCCTACAATGAGCAGTTCTTC.

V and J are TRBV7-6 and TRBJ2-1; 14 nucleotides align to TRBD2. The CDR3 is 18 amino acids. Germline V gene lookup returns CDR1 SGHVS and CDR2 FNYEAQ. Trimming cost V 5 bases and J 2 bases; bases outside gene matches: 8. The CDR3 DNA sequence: TGTGCCAGCAGCCAGGGACTAGCGGGGGTATTCACCTACAATGAGCAGTTCTTC. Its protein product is CASSQGLAGVFTYNEQFF.

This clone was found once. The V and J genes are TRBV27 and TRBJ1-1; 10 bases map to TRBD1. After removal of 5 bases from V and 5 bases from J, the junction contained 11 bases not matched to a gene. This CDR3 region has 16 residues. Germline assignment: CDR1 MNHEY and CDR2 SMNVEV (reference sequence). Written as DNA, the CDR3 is TGTGCCAGCAGTCCCTCTCCGGGACAGGGGTATACTGAAGCTTTCTTT. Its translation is CASSPSPGQGYTEAFF.